The clone carrying this T cell receptor (beta chain) was found once. The repertoire was sequenced with immunoSEQ multiplex PCR; TCRdb's copy has only in-frame clones and lacks some. This table has around 600,000 clones, more than 95% appearing once. The V segment lost 6 bases and the J segment 6 bases; nucleotides outside the gene matches: 5. CDR3 length: 13 residues. Germline assignment: CDR1 SNHLY and CDR2 FYNNEI. Donors comprised healthy HIV-negative adults lacking recent acute infections or vaccinations. The sample comes from a study of shared clonotypes between healthy human individuals. The rearrangement joins TRBV2 to TRBJ2-1; 7 bases agree with TRBD2. The sequenced sample consisted of naive CD4+ T cells sorted from blood. The subset: CD45RA+ positively selected. The sequence was collected from a woman aged 25-40 years in good health. This chain's CDR3 is CASRPGLSNEQFF. As DNA, the CDR3 is TGTGCCAGCAGACCGGGACTATCCAATGAGCAGTTCTTC. Supplemented by reference TRBV2 and TRBJ2-1, the full variable domain reads EPEVTQTPSHQVTQMGQEVILRCVPISNHLYFYWYRQILGQKVEFLVSFYNNEISEKSEIFDDQFSVERPDGSNFTLKIRSTKLEDSAMYFCASRPGLSNEQFFGPGTRLTVL.